This T cell receptor (beta chain) was identified during a study of OX40 agonist ivuxolimab in advanced cancers. Study-wide context: The patients received agonistic anti-OX40 (CD134) antibody ivuxolimab. Whole-study findings and limits: Clonal expansion by week 6 occurred in CD4+ and CD8+ blood T cells (at 0.1 to 3.0 mg/kg). CD8+ T cells were the subset that, on average, had more expanded clones than CD4+.

Method: immunoSEQ multiplex PCR; TCRdb's copy keeps in-frame clones and lacks some. This table holds 90,000 to 150,000 clones, approximately 92% found once. V gave up 0 bases and J gave up 1 base, with 10 bases separating them. The germline CDR1 and CDR2 sequences are SGHDN and FVKESK. There are 16 residues in the CDR3. Concerning this clone itself: Its antigen is unknown.

Patients who had autoimmune disease history or got systemic immunosuppression were left out. This clonotype was obtained from an adult with an advanced solid tumor such as melanoma, head and neck, liver or kidney cancer. The gene calls are TRBV14 and TRBJ2-4; D remains ambiguous. Material: CD4+ or CD8+ T cells sorted from blood, obtained in a trial of the OX40 agonist ivuxolimab. The CDR3 here is CASSQEKGLAKNIQYF. CDR3 DNA: TGTGCCAGCAGCCAAGAAAAAGGCCTGGCCAAAAACATTCAGTACTTC.